This TCR beta chain was profiled in a study of shared clonotypes between healthy human individuals (dated by TCRdb to about 2020). For context, the study as a whole: A couple of women and a few men aged 18 to 49 years were included in the cohort. For each donor, CD4 naive and CD4 memory were each given three plates, CD8 naive was given two plates, and CD8 memory was given one plate. To estimate repertoire size and how much clonotype sharing occurs between individuals, the study deeply sequenced the blood TCR repertoires of 5 or 6 healthy adults. Libraries were prepared and TCR repertoires were sequenced by different laboratories using diverse techniques, in order to increase sequencing depth and limit assay-specific biases. Each donor's leukapheresis produced roughly between roughly 0.94 and 9.5 billion PBMCs. What the work shows at the level of the full study, not this receptor alone: Pairwise subsampling indicated that sequencing depth was expected to affect the degree of clonotype sharing among donors. Across four donors, about 5% of naive CD4, over 3% of naive CD8, under 2.5% of memory CD4, and 0.4% to 0.45% of memory CD8 clonotypes were shared. Incomplete sequencing was indicated by rarefaction of sorted-subset datasets, despite the large sequencing depth. Naive subsets generally had larger estimated clonotype richness than memory subsets did. Clonotypes shared by all four sorted-subset donors showed higher generation probabilities than non-shared clonotypes. Because the study included a small number of donors, the genetic and exposure-history diversity represented was limited. Sampling was limited to blood, and TCR repertoires in tissue likely differ from TCR repertoires in blood.

TCR CDR3 regions were amplified from genomic DNA by multiplex PCR using the deep immunoSEQ assay. Extracted genomic DNA from each cell subset was distributed evenly across all wells of several immunoSEQ 96-well plates, and each plate was treated as a replicate. For sorted subsets, approximately 200 ng of genomic DNA, equivalent to 30,000 or so T cell genomes, went into each replicate PCR. Purified libraries were measured with a Qubit 3.0 fluorometer, size-checked on a Bioanalyzer 2100, and measured again with the KAPA Library Quantification kit. Every immunoSEQ 96-well plate was sequenced on a separate single-read 150-cycle Illumina NextSeq 550 flow cell. The study's processing was this. The immunoSEQ output contained only junctional sequences without quality scores, so filtering could not match that applied to full-length reads. Sequences were annotated with PyIR, a Python wrapper for IgBLAST v1.9, and V/J genes and CDR3 were assigned using IMGT germline references. Any read was removed if the V/J assignment was weak (E-value above 1e-6), the CDR3 was missing, or the read contained stop codons, out-of-frame junctions, or ambiguous translated residues. V3J clonotypes were defined as sequences sharing the same inferred V gene, J gene, and CDR3 amino acid sequence. To compute the percentage overlap between repertoires, the number of shared unique clonotypes was divided by the size of the smaller repertoire. Three approaches were used to assess repertoire richness: RTK rarefaction, the Chao1 estimator, and Recon v2.1 estimates of unobserved clonotypes. Generation probabilities for all TCRbeta clonotypes obtained by the gDNA method from four donors were computed using OLGA. The immuneACCESS repertoire file appears here via TCRdb, limited to in-frame rearrangements. These files lack a portion of the clones; in checked studies, under half of the deficit traces to unresolved V genes, and the cause of the others is not known. The V and J calls and clone size come from that table; D and trimming were worked out from the DNA. The table for this sample lists almost 700,000 clones; 90% to 95% of them were counted only once. The ten largest make up more than 20% of the sample.

CD8 naive samples consisted of CD45RO-negative cells that were positively selected for CCR7, yielding a CD45RA+CCR7+ population without TemRA cells. The donors were healthy, HIV-negative adults who had no recently reported acute infections or vaccinations. Every donor was a Caucasian adult residing in Nashville, Tennessee, USA. Blood was collected by leukapheresis, and PBMCs were isolated by Ficoll-Histopaque density gradient centrifugation and then cryopreserved in liquid nitrogen vapor phase. Analytical flow cytometry was used to check the purity and quantity of every magnetically sorted T cell population. From each sorted fraction, genomic DNA was isolated and quantified by UV absorbance on a Nanodrop 2000c. On this clone itself: Its antigen target is currently unknown. No base-level quality is on record; no much larger clone is a single base apart.

Germline trimming amounts to 0 bases on V and 6 bases on J, with 4 as the count of junction bases outside the gene matches. Reading from cysteine to phenylalanine, the CDR3 counts 14 amino acids. The sequence is cut down to CDR3 DNA, 42 bases in frame from base 1. The germline V gene yields SGHDN for CDR1 and FVKESK for CDR2. The source of this sequence is a man aged 25 to 40 in good health. The source material was naive CD8+ T cells sorted from blood. Reading the label with the study, this specimen's cell subset or site is: CD45RA+CCR7+. Recombination linked TRBV14 to TRBJ1-2; TRBD1 aligns with 7 central bases. The CDR3 region: CASSQDHRGDGYTF. The DNA sequence follows: TGTGCCAGCAGCCAAGATCACAGGGGAGATGGCTACACCTTC.